The present entry profiles one T cell receptor (beta chain) with its context. The antigen is undetermined. The data are from a study of shared clonotypes between healthy human individuals. V shed 5 bases and J 13 bases; nucleotides not matched to a gene: 15. CDR3 length: 14 amino acids. CDR1 and CDR2 from the germline V gene are LNHNV and YYDKDF (reference sequence). Only in-frame clones appear in the TCRdb table, and some are missing; sequencing was by immunoSEQ multiplex PCR. The profile covers about 1,900,000 clones, with around 96% appearing a single time and approximately 1% taken by the ten largest. Study outcomes and limitations: Clonotype sharing among donors, it was expected, would be affected by sequencing depth.

Cells designated naive CD8 were CD45RO-negative and were positively selected for CCR7, with terminally differentiated effector memory CD45RA+ cells excluded. The sequence derives from a man between 18 and 35 years old in good health. Specimen: naive CD8+ T cells sorted from blood. The genes are TRBV15 and TRBJ2-3; 7 positions agree with TRBD1. CDR3 DNA: TGTGCCACCAGCGGACAGGAAGCCGGCAGAAGGGAGTATTTT. Translating it yields CATSGQEAGRREYF.